The 6 T cell receptor beta chains below come from one sample, sequenced in a study of T cell clonality in common variable immunodeficiency. This table comes from immunoSEQ multiplex PCR, and its TCRdb copy is limited to in-frame clones, with some not included. The record shows roughly 48,000 clones for this sample, with no singletons present. The sequenced sample consisted of peripheral blood mononuclear cells. The receptors originated from a person between 18 and 75 years old in good health.

There are many counts of this clone. Coverage ceases 3 residues before the CDR3 finishes, and the germline J gene fills in the end. The chain has TRBV6-1 and TRBJ2-2; weak D call: TRBD1 (6 bases). V lost 4 bases and J lost 0, with 9 bases in between. The CDR3 consists of 15 residues. The germline gives CDR1 MNHNS, CDR2 SASEGT. The sequenced CDR3 bases are TGTGCCAGCAGTGTTTGGACAGCGAACACCGGGGAG. Translating it yields CASSVWTANTGE. Given in full, the CDR3 is CASSVWTANTGELFF.

This clone was detected a few times. The read finishes 3 residues shy of the CDR3 end, and the germline J gene is used to complete it. The chain combines TRBV13 with TRBJ2-6; the D gene is possibly TRBD1 (5 bases). This CDR3 has 20 amino acids. Per the germline V gene, CDR1 is PRHDT and CDR2 is FYEKMQ (reference sequence). Trimming cost V 5 bases and J 0 bases, with 23 bases left between them. The CDR3 sequence is CASSPWVDSNTYSGANVLTF. The CDR3 DNA, read in part, is TGTGCCAGCAGCCCTTGGGTAGACAGCAATACATACTCTGGGGCCAACGTC.

The sample holds many counts of this clone. The read ends 3 residues shy of where the CDR3 ends; the end is completed using the germline J gene. The chain carries TRBV7-9 and TRBJ1-1; D is unclear. This CDR3 contains 15 residues. Germline-derived CDR1 and CDR2 are SEHNR and FQNEAQ (reference sequence). Trimming cost V 1 base and J 4 bases, with 13 bases left between them. Incomplete CDR3 DNA: TGTGCCAGCAGCTTAGAAGTGGGTCGGGGCACTGAA. Its translation: CASSLEVGRGTE. The CDR3, in full, reads CASSLEVGRGTEAFF.

This clone was seen a handful of times. The read terminates 3 residues ahead of where the CDR3 ends, so the germline J gene completes it. J is TRBJ1-2 and V is TRBV7-8; possibly TRBD1 for D (5 bases). CDR1 is SGHVS and CDR2 is FQNEAQ in the germline V gene. The CDR3 runs to 16 residues. CDR3 sequence reads: CASSLRTSGPLGTYTF. The sequenced CDR3 bases are TGTGCCAGCAGCTTACGAACTAGCGGTCCCTTGGGGACC.

In this sample, this clone turned up many times. The read ends 3 residues shy of where the CDR3 ends; the end is completed using the germline J gene. J is TRBJ1-4 and V is TRBV23-1, with 8 bases lining up with TRBD1. Being an ORF, TRBV23-1 has a function that is uncertain. With V trimmed by 7 bases and J by 6 bases, 10 bases remained unmatched. The length of the CDR3 is 15 residues. The CDR3 DNA, read in part, is TGCGCCAGCACTCCCGGAGGACAGGGTTATGAAAAA. Protein product: CASTPGGQGYEK. The full CDR3 sequence reads CASTPGGQGYEKLFF.

This clone was seen many times. The CDR3 goes on 3 residues after the read ends, and that part is filled in from the germline J gene. The V gene is TRBV7-2, the J gene TRBJ2-7; weak D call: TRBD2 (6 bases). Trimming removed 5 bases from V and 6 bases from J, with 17 bases in between. Germline V gives CDR1 SGHTA, CDR2 FQGNSA. There are 14 residues in the CDR3. CDR3 residues: CASSLQGGDGEQYF. Partial CDR3 DNA: TGTGCCAGCAGCCTCCAGGGAGGAGACGGCGAG.